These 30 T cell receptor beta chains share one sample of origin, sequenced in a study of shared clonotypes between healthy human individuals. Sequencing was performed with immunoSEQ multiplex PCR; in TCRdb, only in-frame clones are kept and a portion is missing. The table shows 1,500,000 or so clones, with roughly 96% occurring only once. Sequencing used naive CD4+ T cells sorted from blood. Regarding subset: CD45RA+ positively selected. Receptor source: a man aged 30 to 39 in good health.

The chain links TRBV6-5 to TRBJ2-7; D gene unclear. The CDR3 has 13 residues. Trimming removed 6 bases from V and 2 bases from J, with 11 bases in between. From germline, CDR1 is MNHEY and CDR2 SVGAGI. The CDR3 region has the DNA TGTGCCAGCAGAAAAGGGTCCACCTACGAGCAGTACTTC. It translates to CASRKGSTYEQYF.

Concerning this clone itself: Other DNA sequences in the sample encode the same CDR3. As DNA, the CDR3 is TGTGCCAGCAGTTTATTCGGAGATGAGCAGTTCTTC. It codes for CASSLFGDEQFF. V is TRBV27 and J is TRBJ2-1; D remains ambiguous. The CDR3 is 12 amino acids. Trimming removed 1 base at V and 8 bases at J, with 6 bases between. The V gene's germline CDR1 is MNHEY and CDR2 SMNVEV (reference sequence).

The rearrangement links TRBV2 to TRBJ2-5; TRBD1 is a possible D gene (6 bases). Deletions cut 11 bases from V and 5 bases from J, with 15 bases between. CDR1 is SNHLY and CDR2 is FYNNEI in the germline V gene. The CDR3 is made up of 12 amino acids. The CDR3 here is CAGNRALETQYF. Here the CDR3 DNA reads TGTGCCGGAAACAGGGCCTTGGAGACCCAGTACTTC.

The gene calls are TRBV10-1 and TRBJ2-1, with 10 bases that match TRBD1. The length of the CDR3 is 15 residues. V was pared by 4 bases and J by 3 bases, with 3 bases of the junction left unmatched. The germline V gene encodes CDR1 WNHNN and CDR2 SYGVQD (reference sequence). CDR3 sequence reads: CASSAGTGDYNEQFF. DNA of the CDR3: TGCGCCAGCAGTGCCGGGACAGGGGACTACAATGAGCAGTTCTTC.

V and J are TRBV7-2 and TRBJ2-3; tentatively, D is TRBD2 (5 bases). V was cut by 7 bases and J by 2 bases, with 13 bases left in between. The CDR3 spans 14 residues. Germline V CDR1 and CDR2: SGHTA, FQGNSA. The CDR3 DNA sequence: TGTGCCAGCATCTCAGGCGGGCTCACAGATACGCAGTATTTT. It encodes CASISGGLTDTQYF.

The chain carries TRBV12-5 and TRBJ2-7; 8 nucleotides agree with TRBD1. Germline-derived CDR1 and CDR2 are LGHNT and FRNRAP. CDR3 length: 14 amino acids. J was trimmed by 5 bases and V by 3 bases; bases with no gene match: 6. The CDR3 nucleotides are TGTGCTAGTGGTTTAGGACAGGGTTATCACGAGCAGTACTTC. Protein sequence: CASGLGQGYHEQYF.

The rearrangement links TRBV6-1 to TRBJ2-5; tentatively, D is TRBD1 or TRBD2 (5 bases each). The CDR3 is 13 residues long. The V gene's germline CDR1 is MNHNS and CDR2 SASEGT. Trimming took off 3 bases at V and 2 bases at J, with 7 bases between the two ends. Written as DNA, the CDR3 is TGTGCCAGCAGTGATTGGGGGCAAGAGACCCAGTACTTC. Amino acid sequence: CASSDWGQETQYF.

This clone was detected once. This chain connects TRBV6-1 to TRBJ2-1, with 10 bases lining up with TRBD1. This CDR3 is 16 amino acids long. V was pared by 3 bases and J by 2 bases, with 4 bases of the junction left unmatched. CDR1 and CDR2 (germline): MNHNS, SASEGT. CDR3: CASSDRGQGAYNEQFF. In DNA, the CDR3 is TGTGCCAGCAGTGACCGAGGACAGGGGGCCTACAATGAGCAGTTCTTC.

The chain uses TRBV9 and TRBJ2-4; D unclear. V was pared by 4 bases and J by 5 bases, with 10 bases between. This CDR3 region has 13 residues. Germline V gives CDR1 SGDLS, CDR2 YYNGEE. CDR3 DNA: TGTGCCAGCAGCCCCCGTGAGGAAAACATTCAGTACTTC. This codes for CASSPREENIQYF.

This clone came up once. The CDR3 loop is CASLRSDRATEAFF. The CDR3 bases are TGTGCCAGTTTGCGGAGCGACCGGGCCACTGAAGCTTTCTTT. This chain joins TRBV19 and TRBJ1-1, with D unresolved. Trimming removed 8 bases at V and 4 bases at J, with 17 bases between. CDR3 length equals 14 residues. Germline-derived CDR1 and CDR2 are LNHDA and SQIVND (reference sequence).

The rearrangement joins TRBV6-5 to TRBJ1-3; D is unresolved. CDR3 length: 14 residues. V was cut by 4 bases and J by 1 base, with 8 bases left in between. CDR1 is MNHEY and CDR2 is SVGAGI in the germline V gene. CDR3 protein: CASSSPGSGNTIYF. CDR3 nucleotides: TGTGCCAGCAGTTCCCCAGGATCTGGAAACACCATATATTTT.

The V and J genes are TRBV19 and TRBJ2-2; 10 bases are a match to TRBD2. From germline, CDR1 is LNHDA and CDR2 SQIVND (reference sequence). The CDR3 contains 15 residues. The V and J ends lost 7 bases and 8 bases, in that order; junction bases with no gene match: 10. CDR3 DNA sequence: TGTGCCAGTACTTATCTAGCGGGAGTAGCTGGGGAGCTGTTTTTT. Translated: CASTYLAGVAGELFF.

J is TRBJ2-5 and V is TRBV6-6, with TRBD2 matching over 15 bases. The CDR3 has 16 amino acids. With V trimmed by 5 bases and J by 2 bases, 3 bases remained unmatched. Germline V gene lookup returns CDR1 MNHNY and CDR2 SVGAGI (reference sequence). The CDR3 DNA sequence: TGTGCCAGCAGTCGGGGACTAGCGGGAGGTCAAGAGACCCAGTACTTC. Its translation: CASSRGLAGGQETQYF.

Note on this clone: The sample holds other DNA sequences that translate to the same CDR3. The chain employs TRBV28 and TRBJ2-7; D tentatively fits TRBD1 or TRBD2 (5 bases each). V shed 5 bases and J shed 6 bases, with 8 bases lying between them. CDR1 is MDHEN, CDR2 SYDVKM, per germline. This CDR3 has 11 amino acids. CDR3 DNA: TGTGCCAGCAGTCTTGGGGGCGAGCAGTACTTC. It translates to CASSLGGEQYF.

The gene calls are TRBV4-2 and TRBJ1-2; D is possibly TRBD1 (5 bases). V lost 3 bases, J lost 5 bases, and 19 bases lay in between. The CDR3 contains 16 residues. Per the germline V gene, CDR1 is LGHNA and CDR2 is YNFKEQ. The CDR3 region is CASSQQGGRGDYGYTF. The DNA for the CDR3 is TGTGCCAGCAGCCAGCAAGGCGGGAGGGGAGATTATGGCTACACCTTC.

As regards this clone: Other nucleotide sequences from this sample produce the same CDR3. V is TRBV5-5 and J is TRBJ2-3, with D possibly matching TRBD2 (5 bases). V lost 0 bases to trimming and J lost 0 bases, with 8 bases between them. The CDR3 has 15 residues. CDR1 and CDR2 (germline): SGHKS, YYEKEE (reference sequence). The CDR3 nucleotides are TGTGCCAGCAGCTTGGCGAGCGGAAGCACAGATACGCAGTATTTT. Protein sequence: CASSLASGSTDTQYF.

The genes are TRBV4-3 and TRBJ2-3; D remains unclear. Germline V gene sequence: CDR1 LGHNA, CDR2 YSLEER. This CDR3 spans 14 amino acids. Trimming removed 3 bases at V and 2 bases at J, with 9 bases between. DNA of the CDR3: TGCGCCAGCAGCCAGGACGTACTCACAGATACGCAGTATTTT. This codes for CASSQDVLTDTQYF.

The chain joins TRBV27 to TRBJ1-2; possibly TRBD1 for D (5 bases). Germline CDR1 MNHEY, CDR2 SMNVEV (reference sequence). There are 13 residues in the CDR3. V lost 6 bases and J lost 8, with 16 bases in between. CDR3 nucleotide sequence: TGTGCCAGCAGAGCCGGGGTCCACAGGGGCTACACCTTC. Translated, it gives CASRAGVHRGYTF.

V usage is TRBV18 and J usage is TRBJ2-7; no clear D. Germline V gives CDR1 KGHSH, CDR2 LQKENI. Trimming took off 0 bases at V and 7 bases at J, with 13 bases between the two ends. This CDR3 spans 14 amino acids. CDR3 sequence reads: CASSPPGFNYEQYF. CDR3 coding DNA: TGTGCCAGCTCACCACCGGGTTTTAATTATGAGCAGTACTTC.

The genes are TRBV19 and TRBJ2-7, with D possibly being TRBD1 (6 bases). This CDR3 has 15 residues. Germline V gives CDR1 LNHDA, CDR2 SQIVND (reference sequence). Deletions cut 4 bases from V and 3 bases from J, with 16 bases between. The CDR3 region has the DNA TGTGCCAGTAGTACCATCAGGGGTGTCGGCTACGAGCAGTACTTC. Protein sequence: CASSTIRGVGYEQYF.

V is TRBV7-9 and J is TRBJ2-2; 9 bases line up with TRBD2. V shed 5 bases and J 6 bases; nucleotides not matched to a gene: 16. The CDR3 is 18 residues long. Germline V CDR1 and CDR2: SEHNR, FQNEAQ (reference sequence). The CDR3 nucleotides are TGTGCCAGCAGCAGATTAAGGGGCGGGAGGGCCCTAGCCGGGGAGCTGTTTTTT. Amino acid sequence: CASSRLRGGRALAGELFF. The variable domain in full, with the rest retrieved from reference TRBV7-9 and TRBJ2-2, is DTGVSQNPRHKITKRGQNVTFRCDPISEHNRLYWYRQTLGQGPEFLTYFQNEAQLEKSRLLSDRFSAERPKGSFSTLEIQRTEQGDSAMYLCASSRLRGGRALAGELFFGEGSRLTVL.

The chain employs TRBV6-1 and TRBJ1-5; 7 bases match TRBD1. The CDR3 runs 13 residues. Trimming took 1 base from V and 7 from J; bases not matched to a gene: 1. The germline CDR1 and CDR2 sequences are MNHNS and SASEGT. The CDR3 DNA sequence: TGTGCCAGCAGTGAAGAACAGGGGCAGCCCCAGCATTTT. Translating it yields CASSEEQGQPQHF.

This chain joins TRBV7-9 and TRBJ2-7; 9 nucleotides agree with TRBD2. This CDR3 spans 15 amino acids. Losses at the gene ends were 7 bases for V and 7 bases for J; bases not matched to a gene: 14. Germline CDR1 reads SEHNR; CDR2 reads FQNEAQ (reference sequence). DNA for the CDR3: TGTGCCAGCAACCAAGGCTGGCGGGAGGGAAATGAGCAGTACTTC. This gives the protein CASNQGWREGNEQYF.

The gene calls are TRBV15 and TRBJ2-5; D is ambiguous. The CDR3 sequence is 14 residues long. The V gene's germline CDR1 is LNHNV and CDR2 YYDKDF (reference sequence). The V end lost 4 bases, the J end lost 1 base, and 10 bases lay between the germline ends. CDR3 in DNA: TGTGCCACCAGCATTGGGCGCCGCCAAGAGACCCAGTACTTC. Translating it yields CATSIGRRQETQYF.

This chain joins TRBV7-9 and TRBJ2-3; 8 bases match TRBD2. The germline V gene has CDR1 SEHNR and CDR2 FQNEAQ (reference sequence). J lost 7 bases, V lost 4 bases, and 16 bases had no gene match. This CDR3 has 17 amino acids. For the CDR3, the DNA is TGTGCCAGCAGCTCTTCCCCGGGACTAGGGATACTTAATACGCAGTATTTT. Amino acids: CASSSSPGLGILNTQYF.

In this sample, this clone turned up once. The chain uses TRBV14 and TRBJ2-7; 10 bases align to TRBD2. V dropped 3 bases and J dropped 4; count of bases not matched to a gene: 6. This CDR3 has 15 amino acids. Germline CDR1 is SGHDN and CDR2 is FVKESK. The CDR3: CASSHLAGEWYEQYF. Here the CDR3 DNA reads TGTGCCAGCAGCCATCTAGCGGGAGAGTGGTACGAGCAGTACTTC.

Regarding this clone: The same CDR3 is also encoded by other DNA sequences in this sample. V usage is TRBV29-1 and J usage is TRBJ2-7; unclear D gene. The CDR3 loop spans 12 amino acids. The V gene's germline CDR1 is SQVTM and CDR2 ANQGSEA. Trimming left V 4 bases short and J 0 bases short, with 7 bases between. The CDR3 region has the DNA TGCAGCGTTGGGCCGAGCTCCTACGAGCAGTACTTC. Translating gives CSVGPSSYEQYF.

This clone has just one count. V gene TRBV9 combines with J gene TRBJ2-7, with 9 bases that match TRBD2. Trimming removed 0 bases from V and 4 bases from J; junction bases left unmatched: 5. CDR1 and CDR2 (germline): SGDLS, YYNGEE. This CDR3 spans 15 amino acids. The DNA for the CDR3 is TGTGCCAGCAGCGTAGGGACTAGCGATGTGTACGAGCAGTACTTC. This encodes CASSVGTSDVYEQYF. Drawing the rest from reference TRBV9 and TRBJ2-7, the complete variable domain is DSGVTQTPKHLITATGQRVTLRCSPRSGDLSVYWYQQSLDQGLQFLIQYYNGEERAKGNILERFSAQQFPDLHSELNLSSLELGDSALYFCASSVGTSDVYEQYFGPGTRLTVT.

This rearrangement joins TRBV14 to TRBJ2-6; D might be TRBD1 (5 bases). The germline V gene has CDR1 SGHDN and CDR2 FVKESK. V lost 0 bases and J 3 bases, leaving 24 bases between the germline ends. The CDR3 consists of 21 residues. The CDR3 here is CASSQDLGRGSISVGANVLTF. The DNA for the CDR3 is TGTGCCAGCAGCCAAGATTTAGGAAGGGGAAGCATTTCGGTTGGGGCCAACGTCCTGACTTTC.

The CDR3 is CASSLVGGDYEQYF. CDR3 DNA sequence: TGTGCCAGCAGCTTAGTTGGGGGAGACTACGAGCAGTACTTC. The chain couples TRBV7-2 to TRBJ2-7; tentatively, D is TRBD1 or TRBD2 (5 bases each). Looked up from germline, CDR1 is SGHTA and CDR2 is FQGNSA. The CDR3 sequence is 14 residues long. With 1 base removed from V and 3 bases from J, the gap between germline ends came to 10 bases.